These T cell receptor beta chains were read from a single sample in a study of cytomegalovirus exposure and HLA in healthy donors. Sequencing used immunoSEQ multiplex PCR; TCRdb keeps in-frame clones, though not all of them. The sample gives tens of thousands of clones, approximately 96% of which show up once; 0.6% to 0.85% is in the top ten. The sample consisted of PBMCs. These receptor sequences come from a man aged 18 to 29 in good health and CMV-seronegative. CDR3s include the opening cysteine and the closing phenylalanine or tryptophan. A D gene is named only where the DNA matches it firmly. Clone size, where shown, is once, few, many, or a class for clones that have expanded.

J gene | D gene | V gene | clone size | CDR3 DNA | CDR3 protein
TRBJ2-7 | TRBD2 | TRBV19 | - | TGTGCCAGTAGTCCCGGACTAGGAACGGGCTCCTACGAGCAGTACTTC | CASSPGLGTGSYEQYF
TRBJ1-2 | - | TRBV29-1 | - | TGCAGCGTTGAAGAGCGACAGGAGGCTAACTATGGCTACACCTTC | CSVEERQEANYGYTF
TRBJ1-2 | - | TRBV30 | - | TGTGCCTGGAGTGTACCTCTATGGCAAGCGAACTATGGCTACACCTTC | CAWSVPLWQANYGYTF
TRBJ2-5 | TRBD2 | TRBV10-2 | - | TGCGCCAGCAGTGATAGACTAGCGGGAGAGACCCAGTACTTC | CASSDRLAGETQYF
TRBJ2-2 | - | TRBV19 | - | TGTGCCAGTAGTTACTTGGCCGGGGAGCTGTTTTTT | CASSYLAGELFF
TRBJ2-7 | - | TRBV30 | - | TGTGCCTGGAGGGCGGGACAGATCTACGAGCAGTACTTC | CAWRAGQIYEQYF
TRBJ2-2 | - | TRBV11-2 | - | TGTGCCAGCAGCTTCGGGGTCACCGGGGAGCTGTTTTTT | CASSFGVTGELFF
TRBJ1-1 | - | TRBV11-3 | - | TGTGCCAGCAGAGTTCAGGGGACCGAAGCTTTCTTT | CASRVQGTEAFF
TRBJ1-5 | TRBD1 | TRBV19 | - | TGTGCCAGTAGTACAGGACAGGGCAATCAGCCCCAGCATTTT | CASSTGQGNQPQHF
TRBJ2-1 | - | TRBV10-3 | - | TGTGCCATCAGTGAGTCGACTAGCTACAATGAGCAGTTCTTC | CAISESTSYNEQFF
TRBJ2-1 | TRBD2 | TRBV7-8 | - | TGTGCCAGCAGCCAAACTAGCGGGATGTCAAATGAGCAGTTCTTC | CASSQTSGMSNEQFF
TRBJ2-3 | TRBD1 | TRBV6-5 | - | TGTGCCAGCTTGGACAGGAACACAGATACGCAGTATTTT | CASLDRNTDTQYF
TRBJ2-1 | - | TRBV2 | - | TGTGCCAGCAGTGGGGGCCCAATATCCTACAATGAGCAGTTCTTC | CASSGGPISYNEQFF
TRBJ1-2 | - | TRBV7-2 | - | TGTGCCAGCAGCTTAGGACGGACAGCCTATGGCTACACCTTC | CASSLGRTAYGYTF
TRBJ1-2 | - | TRBV7-9 | - | TGTGCCAGCAGCTTAAAGTCAGGATATGGCTACACCTTC | CASSLKSGYGYTF
TRBJ2-5 | - | TRBV10-3 | - | TGTGCCATCAGAGACAGCAAAGAGACCCAGTACTTC | CAIRDSKETQYF
TRBJ1-2 | - | TRBV19 | once | TGTGCCAGTAGTATTTCAGGGGTGGACTATGGCTACACCTTC | CASSISGVDYGYTF
TRBJ2-3 | TRBD2 | TRBV11-2 | - | TGTGCCAGCAGCTTAGGGCTAGCGGGAGGGCCGGAAGATACGCAGTATTTT | CASSLGLAGGPEDTQYF
TRBJ1-1 | - | TRBV19 | - | TGTGCCAGTAGGGGGGGAATGAACACTGAAGCTTTCTTT | CASRGGMNTEAFF
TRBJ2-1 | - | TRBV29-1 | - | TGCAGCGTTGTTGGAAGTCGGAGCTCCTACAATGAGCAGTTCTTC | CSVVGSRSSYNEQFF
TRBJ2-5 | TRBD1 | TRBV7-8 | - | TGTGCCAGCAGCCCTAAAGGTGGACAGGGCCGCCAAGAGACCCAGTACTTC | CASSPKGGQGRQETQYF
TRBJ1-1 | - | TRBV29-1 | - | TGCAGCGTTGAGAGGGGGGAGGGTACTGAAGCTTTCTTT | CSVERGEGTEAFF
TRBJ2-7 | TRBD2 | TRBV2 | - | TGTGCCAGCAGGTGGCGGGAGATAGTGGTCTACGAGCAGTACTTC | CASRWREIVVYEQYF
TRBJ2-5 | TRBD2 | TRBV28 | - | TGTGCCAGCACCATGGGGGGGTACCAAGAGACCCAGTACTTC | CASTMGGYQETQYF
TRBJ1-2 | TRBD1 | TRBV5-1 | - | TGCGCCAGCAGCTTCGACAGGGCGAACTATGGCTACACCTTC | CASSFDRANYGYTF
TRBJ2-1 | TRBD2 | TRBV29-1 | once | TGCAGCGTTGAAGAGGGGAAACTAGCGGGGTTCTACAATGAGCAGTTCTTC | CSVEEGKLAGFYNEQFF
TRBJ2-6 | - | TRBV27 | - | TGTGCCAGCAGTTCTCAGGGTACTGGGGCCAACGTCCTGACTTTC | CASSSQGTGANVLTF
TRBJ2-4 | TRBD2 | TRBV2 | - | TGTGCCAGCAGTCCCTCCTTCATAGCGGGAGGGTGGAACATTCAGTACTTC | CASSPSFIAGGWNIQYF
TRBJ1-2 | - | TRBV29-1 | - | TGCAGCGCCCTCTCCGAGGACATAGCTAACTATGGCTACACCTTC | CSALSEDIANYGYTF